The clone carrying this T cell receptor (beta chain) showed up just a few times. What it binds is unknown. This entry is derived from a study of CD8 T cells in ankylosing spondylitis. Germline V gene lookup returns CDR1 WSHSY and CDR2 SAAADI. The CDR3 sequence is 13 residues long. V shed 6 bases and J shed 3 bases, with 12 bases lying between them. Each CDR3 protein is one row after TCRdb ran MiXCR on the 5' RACE reads. The table shows roughly 180,000 distinct CDR3 sequences, with about 13% occurring only once. Study-wide findings and caveats: Disease-linked clones were found to be CD8+ and relatively rare in peripheral blood. Significant enrichment of disease-linked clones was reported in matched ankylosing spondylitis synovial fluid. What seemed typical of ankylosing spondylitis blood was a TCR beta motif built from roughly eight highly homologous variants.

This receptor was taken from a male donor with ankylosing spondylitis or in good health (not recorded which). Sequencing was performed on blood, either unsorted or a sorted T cell fraction (not recorded which). V is TRBV10-2 and J is TRBJ2-7; D uncertain. CDR3 DNA: TGCGCCAGCAGAGAGCGTCTCCTCTACGAGCAGTACTTC. Encoded protein: CASRERLLYEQYF.